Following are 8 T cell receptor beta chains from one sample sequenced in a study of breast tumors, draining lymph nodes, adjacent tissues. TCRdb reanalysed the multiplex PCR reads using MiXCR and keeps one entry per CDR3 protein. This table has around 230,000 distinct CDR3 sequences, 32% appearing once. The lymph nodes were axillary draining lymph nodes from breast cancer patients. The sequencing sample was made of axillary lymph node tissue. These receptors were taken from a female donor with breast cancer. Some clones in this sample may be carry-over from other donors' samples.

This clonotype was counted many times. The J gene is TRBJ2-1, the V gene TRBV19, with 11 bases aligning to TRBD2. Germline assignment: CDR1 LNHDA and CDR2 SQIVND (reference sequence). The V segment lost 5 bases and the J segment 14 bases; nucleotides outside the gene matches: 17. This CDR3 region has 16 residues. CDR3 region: CASSSTPGTSGGGEFF. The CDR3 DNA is TGTGCCAGTAGTTCAACTCCCGGGACTAGCGGAGGGGGAGAGTTCTTC. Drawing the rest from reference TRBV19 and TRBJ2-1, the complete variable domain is DGGITQSPKYLFRKEGQNVTLSCEQNLNHDAMYWYRQDPGQGLRLIYYSQIVNDFQKGDIAEGYSVSREKKESFPLTVTSAQKNPTAFYLCASSSTPGTSGGGEFFGPGTRLTVL.

The CDR3 nucleotides read TGCAGTGCTAGAGATGTTCAGGGTAAAGATACGCAGTATTTT. Its protein is CSARDVQGKDTQYF. The chain couples TRBV20-1 to TRBJ2-3; possibly TRBD1 for D (5 bases). The length of the CDR3 is 14 residues. The V gene's germline CDR1 is DFQATT and CDR2 SNEGSKA (reference sequence). With 0 bases removed from V and 5 bases from J, the gap between germline ends came to 12 bases.

CDR3 amino acids: CSARGSGSSSPYEQYF. In DNA, the CDR3 is TGCAGTGCTAGAGGTAGCGGGAGTTCGTCCCCCTACGAGCAGTACTTC. The chain employs TRBV20-1 and TRBJ2-7; 9 bases line up with TRBD2. The J segment lost 2 bases and the V segment lost 1 base, leaving 9 bases of the junction unmatched. CDR1 is DFQATT and CDR2 is SNEGSKA in the germline V gene (reference sequence). CDR3 size: 16 residues.

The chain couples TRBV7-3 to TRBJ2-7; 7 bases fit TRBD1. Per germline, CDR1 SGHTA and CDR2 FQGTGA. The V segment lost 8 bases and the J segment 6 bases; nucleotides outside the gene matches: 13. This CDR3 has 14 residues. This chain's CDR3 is CASQQRRGGREQYF. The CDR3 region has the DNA TGTGCCAGCCAGCAACGACGAGGGGGCCGCGAGCAGTACTTC.

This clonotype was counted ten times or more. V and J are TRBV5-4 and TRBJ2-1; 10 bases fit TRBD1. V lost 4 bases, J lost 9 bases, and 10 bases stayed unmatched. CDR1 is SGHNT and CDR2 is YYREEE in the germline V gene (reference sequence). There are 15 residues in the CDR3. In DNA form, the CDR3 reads TGTGCCAGCAGCCCCGGGACAGGGGAGGGGGGTGAGCAGTTCTTC. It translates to CASSPGTGEGGEQFF.

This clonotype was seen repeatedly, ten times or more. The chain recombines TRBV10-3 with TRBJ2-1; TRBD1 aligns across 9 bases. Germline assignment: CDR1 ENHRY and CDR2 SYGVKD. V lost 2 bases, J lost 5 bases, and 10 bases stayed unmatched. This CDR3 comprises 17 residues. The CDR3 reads CAISEPTGTGKDNEQFF. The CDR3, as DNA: TGTGCCATCAGTGAGCCAACCGGGACAGGGAAAGACAATGAGCAGTTCTTC.

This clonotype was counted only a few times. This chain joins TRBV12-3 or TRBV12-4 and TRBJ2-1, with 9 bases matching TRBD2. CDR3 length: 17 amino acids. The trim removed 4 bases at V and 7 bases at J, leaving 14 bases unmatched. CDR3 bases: TGTGCCAGCAGTTCCCCTTTACTAGCGGGCCTTGTAAATGAGCAGTTCTTC. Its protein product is CASSSPLLAGLVNEQFF.

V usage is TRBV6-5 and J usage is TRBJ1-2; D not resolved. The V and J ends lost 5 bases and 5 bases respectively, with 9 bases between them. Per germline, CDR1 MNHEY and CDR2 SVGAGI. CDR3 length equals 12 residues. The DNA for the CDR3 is TGTGCCAGCAGTCCCCAACAATATGGCTACACCTTC. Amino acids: CASSPQQYGYTF.